These 13 T cell receptor beta chains share one sample of origin, sequenced in a study of early T cells in non-severe SARS-CoV-2 infection. TCRdb analysed the 5' RACE reads with MiXCR anew, one entry per CDR3 protein. This table has tens of thousands of distinct CDR3 sequences, about 5% appearing once. The material sequenced was whole blood. All receptors derive from an adult who was a healthcare worker with PCR-confirmed SARS-CoV-2 infection or an uninfected control (not recorded which).

The DNA of the CDR3 is TGTGCCAGCAGCCGGGGACTAGGATGGACAGATACGCAGTATTTT. It yields the protein CASSRGLGWTDTQYF. V and J are TRBV7-3 and TRBJ2-3; 8 positions agree with TRBD2. The length of the CDR3 is 15 residues. Germline V lookup: CDR1 SGHTA, CDR2 FQGTGA. V was clipped by 5 bases and J by 3 bases; unmatched bases: 7.

This clonotype was counted many times. This rearrangement joins TRBV20-1 to TRBJ2-7, with 7 positions matching TRBD2. V was clipped by 0 bases and J by 3 bases; unmatched bases: 8. CDR3 size: 15 residues. Germline assignment: CDR1 DFQATT and CDR2 SNEGSKA (reference sequence). Here the CDR3 reads CSARDGGDPFYEQYF. The CDR3 DNA reads as TGCAGTGCTAGAGATGGGGGGGACCCATTCTACGAGCAGTACTTC.

The DNA of the CDR3 is TGCAGTGCGGCGAACTCCTACGAGCAGTACTTC. This sequence encodes CSAANSYEQYF. This chain joins TRBV20-1 and TRBJ2-7; D gene uncertain. The V end was cut by 6 bases, the J end by 0 bases, with 6 bases between. CDR1 and CDR2 (germline): DFQATT, SNEGSKA (reference sequence). The CDR3 length is 11 residues.

Judged by abundance, this clonotype is medium-sized. The V call is TRBV20-1, the J call TRBJ2-1; 7 nucleotides agree with TRBD2. Germline trimming cut 6 bases from V and 7 bases from J; bases unmatched to any gene: 9. This CDR3 has 13 residues. Germline V gene data show CDR1 as DFQATT and CDR2 as SNEGSKA (reference sequence). CDR3 loop: CSALGGSMNEQFF. In DNA, the CDR3 is TGCAGTGCACTGGGCGGGAGTATGAATGAGCAGTTCTTC.

This clonotype was seen ten or more times. This rearrangement joins TRBV6-5 to TRBJ1-2; D is ambiguous. V was pared by 9 bases and J by 5 bases, with 13 bases between. This CDR3 is built from 12 residues. Germline CDR1 is MNHEY and CDR2 is SVGAGI. CDR3 in DNA: TGTGCCAGTACCTCTCTGAATTATGGCTACACCTTC. Translated, it gives CASTSLNYGYTF.

Relative to its sample, this clonotype is medium-sized. This chain uses TRBV28 with TRBJ2-7; 10 nucleotides match TRBD2. The CDR3 is 14 residues long. Germline V lookup: CDR1 MDHEN, CDR2 SYDVKM. V dropped 2 bases and J dropped 6; count of bases not matched to a gene: 4. The CDR3 loop is CASSLSGTSAEQYF. In DNA form, the CDR3 reads TGTGCCAGCAGTTTAAGCGGGACTAGCGCCGAGCAGTACTTC.

This clonotype came up many times. The V gene is TRBV25-1, the J gene TRBJ2-7, with D maybe TRBD1 (6 bases). Trimming stripped 2 bases from V and 5 bases from J, with 13 bases between. CDR1 MGHDK and CDR2 SYGVNS come from the germline V gene. The CDR3 runs 14 residues. The CDR3 DNA follows: TGTGCCAGCAGTGAACGTAACAGGGTACACGAGCAGTACTTC. Translating gives CASSERNRVHEQYF.

As regards this clonotype: A read error may account for a junction end that differs from germline. V and J are TRBV6-5 and TRBJ2-2; D tentatively reads TRBD1 or TRBD2 (6 bases each). The CDR3 is 20 amino acids. Germline CDR1 is MNHEY and CDR2 is SVGAGI. The CDR3 DNA reads as TGTGTCAGCAGTCCCCGACCCCCGGGGGCGGGATCCTACCCAACCGGGGAGCTGTTTTTT. Amino acids: CVSSPRPPGAGSYPTGELFF.

The CDR3 sequence: CASSLAEDRVPDTQYF. Written as DNA, the CDR3 is TGTGCCAGCAGTTTAGCGGAGGACAGGGTCCCAGATACGCAGTATTTT. This chain uses TRBV12-3 or TRBV12-4 with TRBJ2-3; 8 bases line up with TRBD1. The CDR3 runs 16 residues. With 0 bases clipped from V and 4 bases from J, the junction kept 6 bases outside the gene matches.

This clonotype was observed many times. This chain links TRBV7-2 with TRBJ2-3; D gene uncertain. CDR1 is SGHTA, CDR2 FQGNSA, per germline. The CDR3 covers 13 residues. V shed 1 base and J shed 2 bases, with 4 bases lying between them. The chain's CDR3 is CASSLDYTDTQYF. The CDR3 DNA reads TGTGCCAGCAGCTTAGACTACACAGATACGCAGTATTTT.

This clonotype occurred many times. The chain carries TRBV18 and TRBJ2-7, with TRBD1 identical over 7 bases. V lost 4 bases to trimming and J lost 5 bases; unmatched junction nucleotides: 8. The CDR3 spans 14 residues. Germline V gene data show CDR1 as KGHSH and CDR2 as LQKENI. Here the CDR3 DNA reads TGTGCCAGCTCACGGACAGACAGGGTGCACGAGCAGTACTTC. Its translation is CASSRTDRVHEQYF.

This clonotype has a count of ten or more. The genes are TRBV12-3 or TRBV12-4 and TRBJ1-2, with a possible D match to TRBD1 (6 bases). The CDR3 covers 12 residues. The V end lost 4 bases, the J end lost 7 bases, and 10 bases lay between the germline ends. The CDR3 nucleotides read TGTGCCAGCAGTTCGGGGGGCGTTGGCTACACCTTC. This encodes CASSSGGVGYTF.

J is TRBJ2-1 and V is TRBV28, with TRBD1 matching over 8 bases. This CDR3 has 11 amino acids. The germline CDR1 and CDR2 sequences are MDHEN and SYDVKM. The V and J ends lost 2 bases and 15 bases, in that order; junction bases with no gene match: 3. CDR3 region: CASSLGQGLFF. The CDR3 DNA is TGTGCCAGCAGTTTAGGACAGGGACTGTTCTTC.